These T cell receptor beta chains were read from a single sample in a study of blood T cells in healthy people across ages. TCRdb passed the 5' RACE reads through MiXCR, listing each CDR3 protein once. This table has 800,000 to 950,000 distinct CDR3 sequences, about 27% appearing once. This sample was shared with a second study, whose subject was T cells of mothers and their children.

The sample taken for sequencing was blood. The receptors stem from a woman aged 40 to 50 in good health. CDR3s include the opening cysteine and the closing phenylalanine or tryptophan. The D gene is left open where the match is weak. A clone size is listed for some rows: how often the clone was seen (once, few, many), or a class if it is expanded.

cdr3_length: 14
j_call: TRBJ1-2
v_call: TRBV4-3
clone_size: NA
d_call: NA
cdr3_aa: CASSQRGGGYGYTF
cdr3_nt: TGCGCCAGCAGCCAAAGGGGGGGTGGCTATGGCTACACCTTC

cdr3_length: 15
j_call: TRBJ1-2
v_call: TRBV2
clone_size: NA
d_call: NA
cdr3_aa: CASSEALRSRGGYTF
cdr3_nt: TGTGCCAGCAGTGAAGCGCTAAGGTCCCGGGGCGGCTACACCTTC

cdr3_length: 15
j_call: TRBJ1-6
v_call: TRBV6-1
clone_size: many
d_call: NA
cdr3_aa: CASSESTGMRSPLHF
cdr3_nt: TGTGCCAGCAGTGAATCAACAGGGATGCGTTCACCCCTCCACTTT

cdr3_length: 16
j_call: TRBJ2-7
v_call: TRBV4-1
clone_size: NA
d_call: TRBD1
cdr3_aa: CASSQGQGTGSYEQYF
cdr3_nt: TGCGCCAGCAGCCAGGGACAGGGAACAGGCTCCTACGAGCAGTACTTC

cdr3_length: 15
j_call: TRBJ2-7
v_call: TRBV12-3/TRBV12-4
clone_size: many
d_call: TRBD1
cdr3_aa: CASQVFTGGSYEQYF
cdr3_nt: TGTGCCAGCCAGGTATTCACAGGGGGTTCCTACGAGCAGTACTTC

cdr3_length: 16
j_call: TRBJ1-1
v_call: TRBV21-1
clone_size: few
d_call: NA
cdr3_aa: CASSKVGDREDTEAFF
cdr3_nt: TGTGCCAGCAGCAAAGTGGGGGACAGGGAAGACACTGAAGCTTTCTTT

cdr3_length: 16
j_call: TRBJ1-2
v_call: TRBV27
clone_size: few
d_call: TRBD1
cdr3_aa: CASSKNKGALGYGYTF
cdr3_nt: TGTGCCAGCAGTAAGAATAAGGGGGCGCTTGGGTATGGCTACACCTTC

cdr3_length: 14
j_call: TRBJ2-7
v_call: TRBV29-1
clone_size: many
d_call: NA
cdr3_aa: CSVPVGVNTYEQYF
cdr3_nt: TGCAGCGTCCCCGTGGGGGTGAACACCTACGAGCAGTACTTC

cdr3_length: 12
j_call: TRBJ2-7
v_call: TRBV7-2
clone_size: many
d_call: NA
cdr3_aa: CASSLAVGEQYF
cdr3_nt: TGTGCCAGCAGCTTAGCGGTGGGCGAGCAGTACTTC

cdr3_length: 15
j_call: TRBJ1-6
v_call: TRBV2
clone_size: many
d_call: NA
cdr3_aa: CASSPRQIPNSPLHF
cdr3_nt: TGTGCCAGCAGCCCCCGACAGATCCCGAATTCACCCCTCCACTTT

cdr3_length: 10
j_call: TRBJ2-3
v_call: TRBV29-1
clone_size: NA
d_call: NA
cdr3_aa: CSTKDGTQYF
cdr3_nt: TGCAGCACCAAAGACGGTACGCAGTATTTT

cdr3_length: 14
j_call: TRBJ1-1
v_call: TRBV12-3/TRBV12-4
clone_size: NA
d_call: NA
cdr3_aa: CASTRGAGNTEAFF
cdr3_nt: TGTGCCAGCACGCGGGGGGCAGGCAACACTGAAGCTTTCTTT

cdr3_length: 14
j_call: TRBJ1-1
v_call: TRBV20-1
clone_size: NA
d_call: TRBD1
cdr3_aa: CSAGSGTGVTEAFF
cdr3_nt: TGCAGTGCTGGCTCCGGGACAGGGGTCACTGAAGCTTTCTTT

cdr3_length: 15
j_call: TRBJ1-5
v_call: TRBV12-3/TRBV12-4
clone_size: NA
d_call: NA
cdr3_aa: CASSRGIRGHQPQHF
cdr3_nt: TGTGCCAGCAGCAGAGGGATCCGGGGGCATCAGCCCCAGCATTTT

cdr3_length: 14
j_call: TRBJ1-1
v_call: TRBV4-2
clone_size: NA
d_call: TRBD1
cdr3_aa: CASSQRTGHTEAFF
cdr3_nt: TGTGCCAGCAGCCAACGGACAGGGCACACTGAAGCTTTCTTT

cdr3_length: 15
j_call: TRBJ2-5
v_call: TRBV28
clone_size: few
d_call: NA
cdr3_aa: CASSFGGGSQWGQYF
cdr3_nt: TGTGCCAGCAGTTTTGGAGGGGGATCGCAATGGGGGCAGTACTTC

cdr3_length: 14
j_call: TRBJ2-5
v_call: TRBV28
clone_size: many
d_call: NA
cdr3_aa: CASSFGMRQETQYF
cdr3_nt: TGTGCCAGCAGTTTTGGTATGCGGCAAGAGACCCAGTACTTC

cdr3_length: 18
j_call: TRBJ2-7
v_call: TRBV28
clone_size: many
d_call: TRBD2
cdr3_aa: CAVSTPGLAGGRPYEQYF
cdr3_nt: TGTGCCGTTTCCACTCCGGGACTAGCGGGCGGGCGTCCCTACGAGCAGTACTTC

cdr3_length: 16
j_call: TRBJ2-3
v_call: TRBV28
clone_size: few
d_call: TRBD2
cdr3_aa: CASSSSIAGQRDTQYF
cdr3_nt: TGTGCCAGCAGTTCTTCCATAGCGGGCCAGCGAGATACGCAGTATTTT

cdr3_length: 12
j_call: TRBJ2-7
v_call: TRBV5-5
clone_size: few
d_call: NA
cdr3_aa: CVSRLGAGEQYF
cdr3_nt: TGTGTCAGCAGGCTGGGTGCGGGAGAGCAGTACTTC

cdr3_length: 13
j_call: TRBJ1-2
v_call: TRBV20-1
clone_size: NA
d_call: NA
cdr3_aa: CSVRVVTTYGYTF
cdr3_nt: TGCAGTGTTAGAGTTGTGACCACCTATGGCTACACCTTC

cdr3_length: 14
j_call: TRBJ2-7
v_call: TRBV6-6
clone_size: many
d_call: TRBD2
cdr3_aa: CASTSGTSVYEQYF
cdr3_nt: TGTGCCAGCACCTCCGGGACTAGCGTCTACGAGCAGTACTTC

cdr3_length: 14
j_call: TRBJ1-2
v_call: TRBV6-6
clone_size: NA
d_call: NA
cdr3_aa: CASRDSPANYGYTF
cdr3_nt: TGTGCCAGCAGGGACAGTCCAGCTAACTATGGCTACACCTTC

cdr3_length: 16
j_call: TRBJ1-4
v_call: TRBV7-9
clone_size: few
d_call: NA
cdr3_aa: CASSSFVREKDEKLFF
cdr3_nt: TGTGCCAGCAGCTCCTTCGTGAGGGAGAAGGATGAAAAACTGTTTTTT

cdr3_length: 16
j_call: TRBJ2-1
v_call: TRBV21-1
clone_size: few
d_call: NA
cdr3_aa: CASSKFGQGAYNEQFF
cdr3_nt: NA

cdr3_length: 15
j_call: TRBJ1-5
v_call: TRBV2
clone_size: NA
d_call: NA
cdr3_aa: CASSERTGGNQPQHF
cdr3_nt: TGTGCCAGCAGTGAGCGAACGGGGGGCAATCAGCCCCAGCATTTT

cdr3_length: 14
j_call: TRBJ2-5
v_call: TRBV28
clone_size: once
d_call: TRBD2
cdr3_aa: CASSFSGVGETQYF
cdr3_nt: TGTGCCAGCAGTTTCAGCGGGGTGGGTGAGACCCAGTACTTC

cdr3_length: 14
j_call: TRBJ1-2
v_call: TRBV9
clone_size: once
d_call: NA
cdr3_aa: CASSEGRGAYGYTF
cdr3_nt: TGTGCCAGCAGCGAAGGGAGGGGAGCCTATGGCTACACCTTC

cdr3_length: 14
j_call: TRBJ2-7
v_call: TRBV12-3/TRBV12-4
clone_size: NA
d_call: NA
cdr3_aa: CASSTGPKGGEQYF
cdr3_nt: TGTGCCAGCAGTACCGGCCCGAAAGGAGGGGAGCAGTACTTC

cdr3_length: 15
j_call: TRBJ1-1
v_call: TRBV6-6
clone_size: NA
d_call: TRBD1
cdr3_aa: CASSYEAGGFTEAFF
cdr3_nt: TGTGCCAGCAGTTACGAGGCAGGGGGCTTCACTGAAGCTTTCTTT

cdr3_length: 14
j_call: TRBJ1-5
v_call: TRBV25-1
clone_size: NA
d_call: NA
cdr3_aa: CASSEIQGNQPQHF
cdr3_nt: TGTGCCAGCAGTGAAATCCAGGGCAATCAGCCCCAGCATTTT

cdr3_length: 14
j_call: TRBJ2-1
v_call: TRBV20-1
clone_size: NA
d_call: NA
cdr3_aa: CSAPDDSSYNEQFF
cdr3_nt: TGCAGTGCGCCGGACGACTCGTCCTACAATGAGCAGTTCTTC

cdr3_length: 15
j_call: TRBJ2-7
v_call: TRBV5-1
clone_size: few
d_call: TRBD1
cdr3_aa: CASRLQGAAPHEQYF
cdr3_nt: TGCGCCAGCAGACTACAGGGGGCCGCTCCCCACGAGCAGTACTTC

cdr3_length: 15
j_call: TRBJ1-2
v_call: TRBV7-2
clone_size: NA
d_call: NA
cdr3_aa: CASSLGHRIWYGYTF
cdr3_nt: TGTGCCAGCAGCTTAGGACATAGGATTTGGTATGGCTACACCTTC

cdr3_length: 17
j_call: TRBJ2-1
v_call: TRBV7-3
clone_size: many
d_call: TRBD1
cdr3_aa: CASSQTGRGPGYNEQFF
cdr3_nt: TGTGCCAGCAGCCAAACGGGCAGGGGGCCAGGCTACAATGAGCAGTTCTTC

cdr3_length: 14
j_call: TRBJ2-3
v_call: TRBV2
clone_size: few
d_call: TRBD2
cdr3_aa: CASREPGTSGTQYF
cdr3_nt: TGTGCCAGCAGAGAACCCGGGACTAGCGGTACGCAGTATTTT